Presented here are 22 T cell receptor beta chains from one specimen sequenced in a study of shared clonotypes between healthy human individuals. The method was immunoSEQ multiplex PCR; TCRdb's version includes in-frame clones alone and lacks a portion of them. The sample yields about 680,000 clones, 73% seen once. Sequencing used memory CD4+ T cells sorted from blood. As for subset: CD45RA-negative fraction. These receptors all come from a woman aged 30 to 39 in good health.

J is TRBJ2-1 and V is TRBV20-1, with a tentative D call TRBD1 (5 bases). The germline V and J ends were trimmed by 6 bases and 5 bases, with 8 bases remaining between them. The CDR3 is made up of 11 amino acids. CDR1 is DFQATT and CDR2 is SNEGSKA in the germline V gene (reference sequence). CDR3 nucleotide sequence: TGCAGTGCCCAGGGTAACAATGAGCAGTTCTTC. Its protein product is CSAQGNNEQFF.

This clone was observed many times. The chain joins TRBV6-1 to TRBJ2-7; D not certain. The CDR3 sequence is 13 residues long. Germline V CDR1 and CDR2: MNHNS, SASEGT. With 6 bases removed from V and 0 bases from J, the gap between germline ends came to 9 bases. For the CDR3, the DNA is TGTGCCAGCAGCGCACAAATCTCCTACGAGCAGTACTTC. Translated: CASSAQISYEQYF.

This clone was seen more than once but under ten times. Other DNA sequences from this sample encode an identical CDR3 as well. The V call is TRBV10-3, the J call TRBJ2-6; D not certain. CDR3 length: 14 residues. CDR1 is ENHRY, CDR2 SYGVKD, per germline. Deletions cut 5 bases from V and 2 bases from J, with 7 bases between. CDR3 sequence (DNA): TGTGCCATCAGTCGAGGAGCTGGGGCCAACGTCCTGACTTTC. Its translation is CAISRGAGANVLTF.

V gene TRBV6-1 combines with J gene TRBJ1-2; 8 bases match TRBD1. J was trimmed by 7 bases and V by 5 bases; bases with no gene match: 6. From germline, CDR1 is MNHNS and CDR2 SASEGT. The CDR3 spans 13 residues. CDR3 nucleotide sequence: TGTGCCAGCAGTCAATGGACAGGGCTTGGCTACACCTTC. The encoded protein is CASSQWTGLGYTF.

The CDR3 region has the DNA TGTGCCAGCAGGACCAGGAGGTCTGGGGCCAACGTCCTGACTTTC. As protein: CASRTRRSGANVLTF. The chain recombines TRBV2 with TRBJ2-6, with a possible D match to TRBD2 (5 bases). Germline V gives CDR1 SNHLY, CDR2 FYNNEI. The germline V and J ends were trimmed by 6 bases and 1 base, with 10 bases remaining between them. This CDR3 comprises 15 residues.

CDR3 bases: TGCGCCAGCGGGACAGGGTGGTACGAGCAGTACTTC. This translates into CASGTGWYEQYF. The V call is TRBV10-2, the J call TRBJ2-7, with 9 bases that match TRBD1. V gave up 8 bases and J gave up 4 bases; unmatched junction bases: 3. The germline V gene encodes CDR1 WSHSY and CDR2 SAAADI. The CDR3 has 12 amino acids.

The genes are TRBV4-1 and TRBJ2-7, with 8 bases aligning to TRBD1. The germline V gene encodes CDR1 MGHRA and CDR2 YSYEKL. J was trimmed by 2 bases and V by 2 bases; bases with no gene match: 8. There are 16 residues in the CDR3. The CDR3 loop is CASSQQGQALAYEQYF. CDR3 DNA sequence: TGCGCCAGCAGCCAACAGGGACAGGCACTTGCCTACGAGCAGTACTTC.

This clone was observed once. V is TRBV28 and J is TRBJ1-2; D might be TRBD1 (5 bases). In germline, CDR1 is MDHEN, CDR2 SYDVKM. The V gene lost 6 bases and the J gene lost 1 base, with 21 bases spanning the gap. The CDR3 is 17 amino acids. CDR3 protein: CASRASGPVGLNYGYTF. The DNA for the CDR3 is TGTGCCAGCAGGGCCTCGGGACCGGTGGGACTTAACTATGGCTACACCTTC.

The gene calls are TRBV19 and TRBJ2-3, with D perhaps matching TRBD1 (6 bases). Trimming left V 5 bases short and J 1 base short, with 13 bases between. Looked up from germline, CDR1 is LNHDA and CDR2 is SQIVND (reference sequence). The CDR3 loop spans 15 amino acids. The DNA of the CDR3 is TGTGCCAGTAGTTCCGGGACATTCGGCACAGATACGCAGTATTTT. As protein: CASSSGTFGTDTQYF.

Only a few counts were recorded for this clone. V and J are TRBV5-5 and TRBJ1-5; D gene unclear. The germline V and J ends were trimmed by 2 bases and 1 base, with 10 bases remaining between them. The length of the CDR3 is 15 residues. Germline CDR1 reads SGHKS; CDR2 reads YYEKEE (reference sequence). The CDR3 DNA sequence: TGTGCCAGCAGCTTTAAAGGTTTCAGCAATCAGCCCCAGCATTTT. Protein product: CASSFKGFSNQPQHF. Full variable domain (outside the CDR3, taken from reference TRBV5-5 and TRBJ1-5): DAGVTQSPTHLIKTRGQQVTLRCSPISGHKSVSWYQQVLGQGPQFIFQYYEKEERGRGNFPDRFSARQFPNYSSELNVNALLLGDSALYLCASSFKGFSNQPQHFGDGTRLSIL.

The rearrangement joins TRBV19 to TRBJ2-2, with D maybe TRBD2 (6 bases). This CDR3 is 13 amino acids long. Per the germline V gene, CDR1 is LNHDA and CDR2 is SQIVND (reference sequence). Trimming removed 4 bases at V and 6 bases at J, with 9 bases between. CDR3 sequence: CASSKEGPGELFF. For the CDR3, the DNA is TGTGCCAGTAGTAAGGAGGGACCCGGGGAGCTGTTTTTT.

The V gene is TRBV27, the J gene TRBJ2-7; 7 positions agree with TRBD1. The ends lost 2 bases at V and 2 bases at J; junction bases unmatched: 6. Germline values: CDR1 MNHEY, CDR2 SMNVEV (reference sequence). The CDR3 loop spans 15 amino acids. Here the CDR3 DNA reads TGTGCCAGCAGTTTAGCGACAGGGCAAACCTACGAGCAGTACTTC. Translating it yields CASSLATGQTYEQYF.

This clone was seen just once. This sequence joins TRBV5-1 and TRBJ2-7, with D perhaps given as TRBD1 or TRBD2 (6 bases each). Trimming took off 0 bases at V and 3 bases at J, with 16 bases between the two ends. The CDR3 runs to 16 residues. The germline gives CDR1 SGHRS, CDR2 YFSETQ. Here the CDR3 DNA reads TGCGCCAGCAGCTTGGGAAACTATGGAGGGGGCTACGAGCAGTACTTC. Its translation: CASSLGNYGGGYEQYF.

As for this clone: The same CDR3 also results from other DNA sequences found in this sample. CDR3 nucleotides: TGTGCTAGTGGGCCCGGGACTAGCGGGAGAGGTGAGCAGTTCTTC. Its translation: CASGPGTSGRGEQFF. The gene calls are TRBV12-5 and TRBJ2-1; 14 bases agree with TRBD2. CDR1 is LGHNT, CDR2 FRNRAP, per germline. V gave up 6 bases and J gave up 9 bases; unmatched junction bases: 7. The length of the CDR3 is 15 residues.

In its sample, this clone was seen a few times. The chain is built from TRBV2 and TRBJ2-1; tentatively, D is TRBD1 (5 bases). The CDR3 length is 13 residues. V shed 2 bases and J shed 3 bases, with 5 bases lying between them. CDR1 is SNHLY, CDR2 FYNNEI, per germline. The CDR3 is CASSERGYNEQFF. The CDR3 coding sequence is TGTGCCAGCAGTGAAAGGGGCTACAATGAGCAGTTCTTC.

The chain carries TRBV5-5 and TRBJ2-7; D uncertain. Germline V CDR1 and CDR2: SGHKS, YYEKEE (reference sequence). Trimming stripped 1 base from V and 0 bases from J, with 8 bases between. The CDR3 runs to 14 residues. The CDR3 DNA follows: TGTGCCAGCAGCTTGTACACGGCCTCCTACGAGCAGTACTTC. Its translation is CASSLYTASYEQYF.

CDR3 in amino acids: CASSAIQGAGQPQHF. The CDR3, as DNA: TGTGCCAGTAGTGCCATCCAGGGGGCGGGTCAGCCCCAGCATTTT. The gene calls are TRBV19 and TRBJ1-5; 8 positions agree with TRBD1. With 5 bases clipped from V and 6 bases from J, the junction kept 9 bases outside the gene matches. The CDR3 extends over 15 amino acids. Germline loops: CDR1 LNHDA, CDR2 SQIVND (reference sequence).

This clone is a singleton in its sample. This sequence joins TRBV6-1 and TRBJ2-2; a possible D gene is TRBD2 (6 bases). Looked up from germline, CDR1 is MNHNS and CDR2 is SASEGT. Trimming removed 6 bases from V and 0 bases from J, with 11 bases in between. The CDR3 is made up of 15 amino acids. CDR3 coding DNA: TGTGCCAGCAGGGGACTGTCTTCGAACACCGGGGAGCTGTTTTTT. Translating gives CASRGLSSNTGELFF.

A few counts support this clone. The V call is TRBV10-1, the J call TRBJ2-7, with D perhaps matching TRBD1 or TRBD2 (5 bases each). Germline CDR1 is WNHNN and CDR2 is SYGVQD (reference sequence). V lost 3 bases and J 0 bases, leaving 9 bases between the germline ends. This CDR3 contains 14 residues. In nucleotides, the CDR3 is TGCGCCAGCAGTGATGGGACGGCCTCCTACGAGCAGTACTTC. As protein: CASSDGTASYEQYF.

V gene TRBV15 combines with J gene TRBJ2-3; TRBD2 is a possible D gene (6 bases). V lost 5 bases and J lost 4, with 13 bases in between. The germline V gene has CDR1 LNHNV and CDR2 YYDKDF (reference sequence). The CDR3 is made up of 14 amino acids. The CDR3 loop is CATSRGKRADTQYF. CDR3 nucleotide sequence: TGTGCCACCAGCCGGGGGAAGCGAGCAGATACGCAGTATTTT.

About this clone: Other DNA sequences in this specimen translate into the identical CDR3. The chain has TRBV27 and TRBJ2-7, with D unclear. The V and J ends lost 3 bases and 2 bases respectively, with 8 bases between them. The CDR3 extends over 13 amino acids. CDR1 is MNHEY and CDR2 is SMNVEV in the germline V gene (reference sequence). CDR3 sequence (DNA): TGTGCCAGCAGTTTCAGACAAACCTACGAGCAGTACTTC. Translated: CASSFRQTYEQYF.

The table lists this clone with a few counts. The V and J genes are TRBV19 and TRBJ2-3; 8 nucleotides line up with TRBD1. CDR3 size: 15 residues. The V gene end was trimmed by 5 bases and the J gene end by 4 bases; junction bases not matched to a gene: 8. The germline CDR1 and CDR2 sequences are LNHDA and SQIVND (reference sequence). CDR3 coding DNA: TGTGCCAGTAGTGTCCCAGGGGGCATCTCAGATACGCAGTATTTT. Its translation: CASSVPGGISDTQYF.